Each of the 10 T cell receptor beta chains below was sequenced from the same sample in a study of CD8 T cells in ankylosing spondylitis. Study results and limitations: Made up of fewer than ten highly homologous variants, a TCR beta motif appeared characteristic of ankylosing spondylitis blood.

TCRdb passed the 5' RACE reads through MiXCR, listing each CDR3 protein once. The top ten hold about 0.49% of the sample, which has hundreds of thousands of distinct CDR3 sequences, approximately 12% seen once. Their antigens are not known. The sequenced sample was blood, either unsorted or a sorted T cell fraction (not recorded which). The origin of the receptors is a male donor with ankylosing spondylitis.

There are many counts of this clonotype. V is TRBV20-1 and J is TRBJ2-7; the D call may be TRBD1 or TRBD2 (5 bases each). This CDR3 contains 13 residues. Germline V gene lookup returns CDR1 DFQATT and CDR2 SNEGSKA (reference sequence). Trimming removed 4 bases at V and 7 bases at J, with 17 bases between. The CDR3 nucleotides are TGCAGTGCTAACCGGGACGGTGCTCGTGAGCAGTACTTC. This gives the protein CSANRDGAREQYF.

This clonotype has only a few counts. V gene TRBV5-1 combines with J gene TRBJ2-7, with D hard to call. From germline, CDR1 is SGHRS and CDR2 YFSETQ. There are 13 residues in the CDR3. V lost 0 bases to trimming and J lost 3 bases, with 7 bases between them. The CDR3 coding sequence is TGCGCCAGCAGCTTGGACTTAGTCTACGAGCAGTACTTC. Translating it yields CASSLDLVYEQYF.

The chain links TRBV15 to TRBJ1-4; no reliable D call. The CDR3 sequence is 14 residues long. The V and J ends lost 0 bases and 10 bases respectively, with 12 bases between them. Germline CDR1 reads LNHNV; CDR2 reads YYDKDF (reference sequence). In DNA form, the CDR3 reads TGTGCCACCAGCAGAGACCCCGGTCAAGGAAAACTGTTTTTT. Amino acid sequence: CATSRDPGQGKLFF.

This clonotype was observed many times. This sequence joins TRBV4-3 and TRBJ2-5, with D unclear. CDR3 length: 15 amino acids. Germline loops: CDR1 LGHNA, CDR2 YSLEER. Trimming stripped 2 bases from V and 0 bases from J, with 10 bases between. The CDR3 spells CASSQSASYQETQYF. The CDR3 region has the DNA TGCGCCAGCAGCCAATCCGCATCCTACCAAGAGACCCAGTACTTC.

This clonotype was seen more than once but under ten times. The V call is TRBV12-3 or TRBV12-4, the J call TRBJ2-2, with 11 bases that match TRBD1. With 9 bases clipped from V and 5 bases from J, the junction kept 8 bases outside the gene matches. The CDR3 has 15 residues. The CDR3 here is CASGQGAAWTGELFF. The CDR3 DNA reads TGTGCCAGTGGACAGGGGGCGGCGTGGACCGGGGAGCTGTTTTTT.

This chain links TRBV4-3 with TRBJ2-5, with D perhaps TRBD1 (6 bases). This CDR3 region has 14 residues. Germline V CDR1 and CDR2: LGHNA, YSLEER. The germline V and J ends were trimmed by 3 bases and 5 bases, with 13 bases remaining between them. The CDR3: CASSQVLRGETQYF. The CDR3 region has the DNA TGCGCCAGCAGCCAGGTTCTCAGGGGTGAGACCCAGTACTTC.

The V and J genes are TRBV29-1 and TRBJ2-3; 7 bases are shared with TRBD2. CDR1 is SQVTM, CDR2 ANQGSEA, per germline. The CDR3 loop spans 14 amino acids. The CDR3 DNA reads TGCAGTCAGACCTTACTGGGGGGGGGAGATACGCAGTATTTT. It encodes CSQTLLGGGDTQYF.

This clonotype was found many times. This chain uses TRBV20-1 with TRBJ2-7, with D possibly being TRBD1 (5 bases). V was shortened by 2 bases and J by 4 bases, with 9 bases between the two germline ends. The germline V gene has CDR1 DFQATT and CDR2 SNEGSKA (reference sequence). The CDR3 sequence is 12 residues long. The CDR3 coding sequence is TGCAGTGCTAGAATTCAGGGATACGAGCAGTACTTC. Protein: CSARIQGYEQYF.

This chain joins TRBV2 and TRBJ1-5; D remains ambiguous. The CDR3 is made up of 13 amino acids. Per germline, CDR1 SNHLY and CDR2 FYNNEI. Trimming removed 3 bases at V and 5 bases at J, with 8 bases between. CDR3 sequence (DNA): TGTGCCAGCAGTGAGAATCCCCATCAGCCCCAGCATTTT. This codes for CASSENPHQPQHF.

This clonotype was detected only a few times. V and J are TRBV5-1 and TRBJ2-5; TRBD1 might be the D (5 bases). V was pared by 4 bases and J by 5 bases, with 18 bases between. This CDR3 region has 15 residues. Germline V gives CDR1 SGHRS, CDR2 YFSETQ. CDR3 nucleotide sequence: TGCGCCAGCAGCCCGTCGACAGCCAGGTGGGAGACCCAGTACTTC. Its protein is CASSPSTARWETQYF. Complete variable domain (other parts from reference TRBV5-1 and TRBJ2-5): KAGVTQTPRYLIKTRGQQVTLSCSPISGHRSVSWYQQTPGQGLQFLFEYFSETQRNKGNFPGRFSGRQFSNSRSEMNVSTLELGDSALYLCASSPSTARWETQYFGPGTRLLVL.